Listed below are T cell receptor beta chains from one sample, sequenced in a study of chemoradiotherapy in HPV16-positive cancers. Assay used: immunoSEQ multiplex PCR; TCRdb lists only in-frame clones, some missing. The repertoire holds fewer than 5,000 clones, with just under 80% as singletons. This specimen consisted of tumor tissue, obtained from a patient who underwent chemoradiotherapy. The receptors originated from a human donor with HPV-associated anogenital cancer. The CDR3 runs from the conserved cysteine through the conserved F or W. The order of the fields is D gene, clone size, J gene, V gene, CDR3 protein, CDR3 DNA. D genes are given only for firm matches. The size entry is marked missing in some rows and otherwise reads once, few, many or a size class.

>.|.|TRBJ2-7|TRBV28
CASRPGAYEQYF
TGTGCCAGCAGGCCGGGGGCCTACGAGCAGTACTTC
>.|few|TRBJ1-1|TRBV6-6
CASVRGINTEAFF
TGTGCCAGCGTCCGGGGCATTAACACTGAAGCTTTCTTT
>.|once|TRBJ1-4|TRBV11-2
CASRLGQENEKLFF
TGTGCCAGCAGGCTGGGACAAGAGAATGAAAAACTGTTTTTT
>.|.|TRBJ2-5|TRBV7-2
CASSLFGKTQYF
TGTGCCAGCAGCTTGTTCGGAAAGACCCAGTACTTC
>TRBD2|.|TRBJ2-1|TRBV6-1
CASSEASGGVNEQFF
TGTGCCAGCAGTGAAGCTAGCGGGGGCGTAAATGAGCAGTTCTTC
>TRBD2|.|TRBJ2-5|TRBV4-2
CASSQASGGARETQYF
TGTGCCAGCAGCCAAGCGAGCGGGGGGGCCCGGGAGACCCAGTACTTC
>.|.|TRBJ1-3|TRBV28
CASSSPSAGEAGNTIYF
TGTGCCAGCAGCAGCCCTTCGGCAGGGGAGGCTGGAAACACCATATATTTT
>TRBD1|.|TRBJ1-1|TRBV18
CASSPGRGPGTEAFF
TGTGCCAGCTCACCCGGGAGGGGGCCGGGTACTGAAGCTTTCTTT
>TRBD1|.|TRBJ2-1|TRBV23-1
CASSQGDGQGDSINGNEQFF
TGCGCCAGCAGTCAAGGCGACGGACAGGGGGATTCAATCAATGGTAATGAGCAGTTCTTC
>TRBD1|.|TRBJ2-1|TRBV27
CASSLSRQGYEQFF
TGTGCCAGCAGTTTATCCCGACAGGGCTATGAGCAGTTCTTC
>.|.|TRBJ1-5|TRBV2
CASGGPSESNQPQHF
TGTGCCAGTGGAGGACCCTCTGAGAGCAATCAGCCCCAGCATTTT
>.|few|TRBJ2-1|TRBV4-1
CASSASLGDFYNEQFF
TGCGCCAGCAGCGCCTCCCTCGGGGACTTCTACAATGAGCAGTTCTTC
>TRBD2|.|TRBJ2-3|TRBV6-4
CASSLTSGGSTDTQYF
TGTGCCAGCAGTCTAACTAGCGGGGGAAGCACAGATACGCAGTATTTT
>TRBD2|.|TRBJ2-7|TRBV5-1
CASSSGLARYEQYF
TGCGCCAGCAGCTCGGGACTAGCGCGTTACGAGCAGTACTTC
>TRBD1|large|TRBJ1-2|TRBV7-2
CASSARQGLDYGYTF
TGTGCCAGCAGCGCGCGACAGGGGTTGGACTATGGCTACACCTTC
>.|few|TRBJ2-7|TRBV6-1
CASSDGVSYEQYF
TGTGCCAGCAGTGACGGGGTCTCCTACGAGCAGTACTTC
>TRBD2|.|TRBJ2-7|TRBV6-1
CASSGVVTSLIAQQYF
TGTGCCAGCAGTGGCGTCGTGACTAGCCTTATTGCTCAGCAGTACTTC
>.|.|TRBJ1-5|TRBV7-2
CASSAGAGNQPQHF
TGTGCCAGCAGCGCGGGGGCAGGGAATCAGCCCCAGCATTTT
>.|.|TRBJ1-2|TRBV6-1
CASSEERVYGYTF
TGTGCCAGCAGTGAAGAACGGGTCTATGGCTACACCTTC
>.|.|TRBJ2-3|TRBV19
CASTDQGGWTDTQYF
TGTGCCAGTACAGATCAGGGGGGATGGACAGATACGCAGTATTTT
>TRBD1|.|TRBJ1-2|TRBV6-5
CASSYSSRTGKYGYTF
TGTGCCAGCAGTTACTCCTCTAGGACAGGGAAGTATGGCTACACCTTC
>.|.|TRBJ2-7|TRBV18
CASSPVQLAYEQYF
TGTGCCAGCTCACCTGTCCAATTGGCGTACGAGCAGTACTTC
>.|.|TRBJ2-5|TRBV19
CASSIIQGQETQYF
TGTGCCAGTAGTATAATCCAGGGACAAGAGACCCAGTACTTC
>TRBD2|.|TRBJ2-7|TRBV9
CASSQRGGQDEQYF
TGTGCCAGCAGCCAGCGGGGGGGCCAGGACGAGCAGTACTTC
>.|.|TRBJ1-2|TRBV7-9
CASSIHQGSNYGYTF
TGTGCCAGCAGCATACACCAGGGTAGTAACTATGGCTACACCTTC
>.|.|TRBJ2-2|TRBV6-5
CASSLSGNTGELFF
TGTGCCAGCAGTTTAAGCGGGAACACCGGGGAGCTGTTTTTT
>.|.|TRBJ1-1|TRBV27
CASSLSRQNTEAFF
TGTGCCAGCAGTTTATCCCGACAGAACACTGAAGCTTTCTTT
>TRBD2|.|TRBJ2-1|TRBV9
CASSVSSGSLFF
TGTGCCAGCAGCGTAAGTAGCGGGAGTTTGTTCTTC
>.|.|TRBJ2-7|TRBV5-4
CASSLGGQEEQYF
TGTGCCAGCAGCTTGGGGGGGCAGGAGGAGCAGTACTTC
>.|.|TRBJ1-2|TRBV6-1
CASSELDWGVGYTF
TGTGCCAGCAGTGAACTTGATTGGGGGGTCGGCTACACCTTC
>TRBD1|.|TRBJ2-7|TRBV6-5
CASRAGTGKGEQYF
TGTGCCAGCAGAGCCGGGACAGGGAAGGGCGAGCAGTACTTC
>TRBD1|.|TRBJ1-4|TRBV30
CAWATGNFEKLFF
TGTGCCTGGGCGACAGGGAATTTTGAAAAACTGTTTTTT
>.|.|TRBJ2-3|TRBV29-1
CSVERVPDTQYF
TGCAGCGTTGAAAGGGTCCCAGATACGCAGTATTTT